The 22 T cell receptor beta chains given below trace back to one sample, sequenced in a study of T-cell memory formation after mild COVID-19. TCRdb itself ran the 5' RACE reads through MiXCR, one entry per CDR3 protein. Of about 410,000 distinct CDR3 sequences detected, roughly 18% appear once; the ten largest clones hold about 22%. Sequencing was done on a sample of PBMCs or a T cell subset sorted from them (not recorded which). These receptors came from a man between 18 and 29 years old who had mild COVID-19 (a few samples of this study predate the infection). Cell type and time point are not known.

This clonotype turned up a few times. The chain links TRBV7-9 to TRBJ2-5; TRBD2 aligns across 10 bases. The CDR3 has 16 amino acids. Germline lookup yields CDR1 SEHNR and CDR2 FQNEAQ (reference sequence). The junction had 8 bases not matched to a gene; V was cut back by 5 bases and J by 2 bases. CDR3 sequence (DNA): TGTGCCAGCAGCCCCCTTAGAGCGGGGGGGCAAGAGACCCAGTACTTC. This encodes CASSPLRAGGQETQYF.

The chain recombines TRBV6-5 with TRBJ1-5, with D unclear. Germline CDR1 MNHEY, CDR2 SVGAGI. V was trimmed by 2 bases and J by 11 bases, leaving 19 bases between them. CDR3 length equals 15 residues. The CDR3: CASSYTNLGGETQHF. CDR3 nucleotide sequence: TGTGCCAGCAGTTACACAAATCTCGGAGGCGAGACCCAGCATTTT.

This clonotype has a count of ten or more. This chain links TRBV5-1 with TRBJ2-7; 11 nucleotides line up with TRBD1. Per germline, CDR1 SGHRS and CDR2 YFSETQ. V lost 4 bases to trimming and J lost 4 bases; unmatched junction nucleotides: 7. The CDR3 loop spans 15 amino acids. The CDR3 DNA reads as TGCGCCAGCAGCCCCGGGACAGGGGGTGTGTACGAGCAGTACTTC. Translating it yields CASSPGTGGVYEQYF.

The genes are TRBV4-1 and TRBJ2-2; 7 bases are a match to TRBD2. Germline trimming cut 3 bases from V and 6 bases from J; bases unmatched to any gene: 4. The CDR3 length is 14 residues. CDR1 is MGHRA, CDR2 YSYEKL, per germline. The CDR3 coding sequence is TGCGCCAGCAGCCATGTTGGGGGGGCCGGGGAGCTGTTTTTT. This gives the protein CASSHVGGAGELFF.

V and J are TRBV10-3 and TRBJ2-1; D may be TRBD1 or TRBD2 (5 bases each). The CDR3 has 14 residues. V was shortened by 11 bases and J by 9 bases, with 23 bases between the two germline ends. Germline-derived CDR1 and CDR2 are ENHRY and SYGVKD. DNA of the CDR3: TGTGCCTCACGACAAGAGGGTGGGGGAAGTGAGCAGTTCTTC. This gives the protein CASRQEGGGSEQFF.

V gene TRBV7-3 combines with J gene TRBJ2-2, with 8 bases identical to TRBD2. Unmatched junction bases numbered 14, after V lost 5 bases and J lost 6 bases. The CDR3 loop spans 17 amino acids. The germline gives CDR1 SGHTA, CDR2 FQGTGA. CDR3 residues: CASSLTGGGNVAGELFF. CDR3 nucleotides: TGTGCCAGCAGCCTTACTGGCGGGGGGAACGTGGCCGGGGAGCTGTTTTTT.

The rearrangement links TRBV7-2 to TRBJ2-3; 9 positions match TRBD2. The V segment lost 4 bases and the J segment 5 bases; nucleotides outside the gene matches: 10. The CDR3 length is 16 residues. From germline, CDR1 is SGHTA and CDR2 FQGNSA. The CDR3, as DNA: TGTGCCAGCAGCTGGGCTCCGCGGGGGGGCAGAGATACGCAGTATTTT. It translates to CASSWAPRGGRDTQYF.

V gene TRBV7-6 combines with J gene TRBJ1-5, with no clear D. CDR1 and CDR2 (germline): SGHVS, FNYEAQ. Trimming took 1 base from V and 2 from J, leaving 6 bases between them. The CDR3 spans 14 residues. Here the CDR3 reads CASSLETGNQPQHF. The DNA for the CDR3 is TGTGCCAGCAGCTTAGAAACAGGCAATCAGCCCCAGCATTTT.

V gene TRBV7-2 combines with J gene TRBJ2-3; D may be TRBD1 (5 bases). CDR1 is SGHTA, CDR2 FQGNSA, per germline. Trimming took off 2 bases at V and 0 bases at J, with 24 bases between the two ends. This CDR3 region has 20 residues. The CDR3 here is CASSLRPWGVGTSSTDTQYF. DNA for the CDR3: TGTGCCAGCAGCTTACGCCCATGGGGCGTAGGAACCTCTAGCACAGATACGCAGTATTTT.

A remark on this clonotype: An end of the junction does not agree with germline; a read error may underlie this. The chain uses TRBV11-2 and TRBJ2-5; 9 bases match TRBD2. There are 15 residues in the CDR3. Germline loops: CDR1 SGHAT, CDR2 FQNNGV. Here the CDR3 reads CASSLERGGLGANVF. The DNA of the CDR3 is TGTGCCAGCAGCTTAGAGCGGGGGGGCCTTGGTGCAAATGTCTTC.

This CDR3 reads CAISEDRDKPQHF. As DNA, the CDR3 is TGTGCCATCAGTGAGGACAGGGATAAGCCCCAGCATTTT. The J gene is TRBJ1-5, the V gene TRBV10-3, with TRBD1 matching 7 bases. The V segment lost 2 bases and the J segment 8 bases; nucleotides outside the gene matches: 3. The CDR3 loop spans 13 amino acids. Germline CDR1 ENHRY, CDR2 SYGVKD.

This clonotype was observed a handful of times. This chain joins TRBV10-3 and TRBJ1-1; D is perhaps TRBD1 (6 bases). Germline CDR1 is ENHRY and CDR2 is SYGVKD. V was pared by 8 bases and J by 3 bases, with 10 bases between. The length of the CDR3 is 12 residues. CDR3 DNA sequence: TGTGCCATCGGGGGGCAGGACACTGAAGCTTTCTTT. Protein: CAIGGQDTEAFF.

The CDR3, as DNA: TGTGCCAGCAGCAAGACAGGGGAGCGGACCCAGTACTTC. Translation: CASSKTGERTQYF. The chain is built from TRBV13 and TRBJ2-5; 8 bases line up with TRBD1. The CDR3 loop spans 13 amino acids. V trimming: 5 bases; J trimming: 7 bases; junction bases outside the gene matches: 6. The germline gives CDR1 PRHDT, CDR2 FYEKMQ (reference sequence).

This clonotype was found a few times. The chain carries TRBV5-1 and TRBJ2-5; D is possibly TRBD1 (5 bases). Trimming took off 4 bases at V and 1 base at J, with 17 bases between the two ends. Germline V gene data show CDR1 as SGHRS and CDR2 as YFSETQ. This CDR3 is built from 16 residues. CDR3 coding DNA: TGCGCCAGCAGCACCGTACCGACAGCGCCCCAAGAGACCCAGTACTTC. Its translation: CASSTVPTAPQETQYF.

A few counts support this clonotype. A junction boundary mismatches the germline segment, possibly from a read error. The V gene is TRBV7-7, the J gene TRBJ2-5; the match to TRBD1 covers 7 bases. Germline values: CDR1 SSHAT, CDR2 FNYEAQ (reference sequence). This CDR3 region has 15 residues. Written as DNA, the CDR3 is TGTGCTAGCAGCTTATACAGGGGTCCCCAAGAGACCCAGTACTTC. This sequence encodes CASSLYRGPQETQYF. The full variable domain, rest sourced from reference TRBV7-7 and TRBJ2-5, is GAGVSQSPRYKVTKRGQDVTLRCDPISSHATLYWYQQALGQGPEFLTYFNYEAQPDKSGLPSDRFSAERPEGSISTLTIQRTEQRDSAMYRCASSLYRGPQETQYFGPGTRLLVL.

The rearrangement joins TRBV12-3 or TRBV12-4 to TRBJ1-6; possible D gene TRBD1, 6 bases. This CDR3 has 13 residues. V was pared by 5 bases and J by 11 bases, with 13 bases between. This CDR3 is CASSLGGRTPLHF. The CDR3 bases are TGTGCCAGCAGTCTCGGGGGGCGGACACCCCTCCACTTT.

This clonotype was detected a few times. The rearrangement uses TRBV7-2 and TRBJ2-7; weak D call: TRBD2 (5 bases). The CDR3 is 15 amino acids. The germline gives CDR1 SGHTA, CDR2 FQGNSA. Trimming left V 1 base short and J 7 bases short, with 17 bases between. CDR3 in DNA: TGTGCCAGCAGCTTAGGATTAGCGAGCCTATCTGAGCAGTACGTC. It yields the protein CASSLGLASLSEQYV.

This clonotype was recorded at least ten times. The chain carries TRBV5-1 and TRBJ2-3; possible D gene TRBD2, 6 bases. The CDR3 contains 15 residues. Germline loops: CDR1 SGHRS, CDR2 YFSETQ. Trimming removed 0 bases from V and 2 bases from J, with 10 bases in between. The CDR3 is CASSLGSGSTDTQYF. The DNA of the CDR3 is TGCGCCAGCAGCTTGGGGAGCGGGTCCACAGATACGCAGTATTTT.

This clonotype was seen more than once but under ten times. The chain employs TRBV6-2 or TRBV6-3 and TRBJ1-2; possibly TRBD1 for D (6 bases). V was pared by 4 bases and J by 4 bases, with 10 bases between. Germline V gene data show CDR1 as MNHEY and CDR2 as SVGEGT. This CDR3 has 13 residues. For the CDR3, the DNA is TGTGCCAGCAGTTCGGGGGCCATCTATGGCTACACCTTC. Its protein product is CASSSGAIYGYTF.

Notes on this clonotype: Sequence at one end of the junction differs from germline and may be a read error. The chain combines TRBV20-1 with TRBJ2-2, with D unresolved. The CDR3 has 12 residues. Germline V lookup: CDR1 DFQATT, CDR2 SNEGSKA (reference sequence). The CDR3 is CSARDFTWELFF. In DNA form, the CDR3 reads TGCAGTGCTAGAGATTTCACCTGGGAGCTGTTTTTT.

The rearrangement joins TRBV6-5 to TRBJ2-7; D gene unclear. The CDR3 consists of 15 residues. The germline V gene encodes CDR1 MNHEY and CDR2 SVGAGI. The V and J ends lost 2 bases and 0 bases respectively, with 11 bases between them. CDR3 DNA sequence: TGTGCCAGCAGTTACGTAGGTCGAATCTCCTACGAGCAGTACTTC. It specifies CASSYVGRISYEQYF.

This clonotype was counted a few times. The V and J genes are TRBV11-2 and TRBJ2-5, with D tentatively TRBD2 (6 bases). The CDR3 runs to 13 residues. From germline, CDR1 is SGHAT and CDR2 FQNNGV. Trimming took 2 bases from V and 4 from J, leaving 8 bases between them. CDR3 sequence reads: CASSLSGPETQYF. CDR3 nucleotides: TGTGCCAGCAGCTTAAGCGGGCCAGAGACCCAGTACTTC. The complete variable domain, with remaining parts taken from reference TRBV11-2 and TRBJ2-5, reads EAGVAQSPRYKIIEKRQSVAFWCNPISGHATLYWYQQILGQGPKLLIQFQNNGVVDDSQLPKDRFSAERLKGVDSTLKIQPAKLEDSAVYLCASSLSGPETQYFGPGTRLLVL.